This TCR beta chain was recorded in a study of T-cell reconstitution after alpha-beta-depleted transplantation in children. Preparation of the TCRbeta library involved a method that used unique molecular identifiers. Each CDR3 protein is one row after TCRdb ran MiXCR on the PCR reads. The sample has 610,000 or so distinct CDR3 sequences, over 25% seen once. V was trimmed by 2 bases and J by 1 base, leaving 11 bases between them. Per germline, CDR1 SGDLS and CDR2 YYNGEE. This CDR3 region has 15 residues. This chain uses TRBV9 with TRBJ2-3, with D perhaps matching TRBD2 (6 bases). This specimen was PBMCs, taken before TCRalphabeta/CD19-depleted stem cell transplant. This receptor was obtained from a boy less than two years old with Wiskott-Aldrich syndrome, due to receive a stem cell transplant. DNA for the CDR3: TGTGCCAGCAGCGTCGGGGGAGGACGCACAGATACGCAGTATTTT. Its protein product is CASSVGGGRTDTQYF. The variable domain in full, completed from reference TRBV9 and TRBJ2-3, reads DSGVTQTPKHLITATGQRVTLRCSPRSGDLSVYWYQQSLDQGLQFLIQYYNGEERAKGNILERFSAQQFPDLHSELNLSSLELGDSALYFCASSVGGGRTDTQYFGPGTRLTVL.